This TCR beta chain was captured in a study of cytomegalovirus exposure and HLA in healthy donors. On the study more broadly: Earlier, 110 million or so unique TCR beta sequences were recovered from around 180 million T cells by an analysis. Around 83% of around 400 genotyped donors fell in the Caucasian-associated ancestry cluster.

Both 60 Vbeta primers and 13 Jbeta primers went into the PCR. TCRdb's table, derived via immunoSEQ multiplex PCR, lists solely in-frame clones and lacks some. The sample records fewer than 200,000 clones, 70% to 90% being singletons. Study-wide points: Cytomegalovirus association was listed for around 170 TCR beta chains.

Of note for this clone: The antigen remains undetermined.

CDR1 and CDR2 from the germline V gene are SEHNR and FQNEAQ (reference sequence). V lost 11 bases to trimming and J lost 0 bases; unmatched junction nucleotides: 4. CDR3 length equals 14 residues. The specimen was PBMCs. The clonotype originates from a woman between 18 and 29 years old in good health and CMV-seronegative. This sequence joins TRBV7-9 and TRBJ2-1; 10 bases fit TRBD2. The CDR3 nucleotides are TGTGCCTTAGCGGGAGGCCCCTCCTACAATGAGCAGTTCTTC. Translation gives CALAGGPSYNEQFF.